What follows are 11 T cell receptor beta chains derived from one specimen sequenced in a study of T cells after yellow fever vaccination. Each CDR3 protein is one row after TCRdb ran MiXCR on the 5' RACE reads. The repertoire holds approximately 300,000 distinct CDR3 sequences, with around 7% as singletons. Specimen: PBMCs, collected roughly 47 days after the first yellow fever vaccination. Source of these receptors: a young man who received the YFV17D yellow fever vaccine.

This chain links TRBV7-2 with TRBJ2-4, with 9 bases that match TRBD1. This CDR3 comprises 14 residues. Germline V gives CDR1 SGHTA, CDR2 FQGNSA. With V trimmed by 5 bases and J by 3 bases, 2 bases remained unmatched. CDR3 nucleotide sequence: TGTGCCAGCAGCCCGGACAGGGGCAAAAACATTCAGTACTTC. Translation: CASSPDRGKNIQYF. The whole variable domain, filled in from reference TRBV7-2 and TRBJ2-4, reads GAGVSQSPSNKVTEKGKDVELRCDPISGHTALYWYRQSLGQGLEFLIYFQGNSAPDKSGLPSDRFSAERTGGSVSTLTIQRTQQEDSAVYLCASSPDRGKNIQYFGAGTRLSVL.

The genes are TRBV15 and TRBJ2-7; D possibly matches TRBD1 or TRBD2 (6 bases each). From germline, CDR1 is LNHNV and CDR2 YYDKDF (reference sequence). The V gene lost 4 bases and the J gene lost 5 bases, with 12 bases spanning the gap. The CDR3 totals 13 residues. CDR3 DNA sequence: TGTGCCACCAGCAAACGGGGGCCCAACGAGCAGTACTTC. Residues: CATSKRGPNEQYF. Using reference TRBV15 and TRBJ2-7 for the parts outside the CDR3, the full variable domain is DAMVIQNPRYQVTQFGKPVTLSCSQTLNHNVMYWYQQKSSQAPKLLFHYYDKDFNNEADTPDNFQSRRPNTSFCFLDIRSPGLGDTAMYLCATSKRGPNEQYFGPGTRLTVT.

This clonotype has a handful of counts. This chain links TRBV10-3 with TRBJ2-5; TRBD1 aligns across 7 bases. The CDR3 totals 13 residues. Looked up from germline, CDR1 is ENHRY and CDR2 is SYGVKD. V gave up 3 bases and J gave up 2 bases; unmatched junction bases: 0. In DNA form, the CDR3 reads TGTGCCATCAGTGAACAGGGGCAAGAGACCCAGTACTTC. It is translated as CAISEQGQETQYF.

CDR3 bases: TGCAGTGCTAGAGATGGTTATAATGAAAAACTGTTTTTT. It is translated as CSARDGYNEKLFF. The chain uses TRBV20-1 and TRBJ1-4; D unresolved. V lost 0 bases, J lost 4 bases, and 6 bases lay in between. Germline V gene sequence: CDR1 DFQATT, CDR2 SNEGSKA (reference sequence). This CDR3 contains 13 residues.

The CDR3 coding sequence is TGTGCCAGCAGCTTCTCGGTCGGGGGCTACGAGCAGTACGTC. Translating gives CASSFSVGGYEQYV. This sequence joins TRBV7-2 and TRBJ2-7, with D tentatively TRBD2 (6 bases). Trimming left V 3 bases short and J 3 bases short, with 12 bases between. Germline loops: CDR1 SGHTA, CDR2 FQGNSA. The CDR3 loop spans 14 amino acids.

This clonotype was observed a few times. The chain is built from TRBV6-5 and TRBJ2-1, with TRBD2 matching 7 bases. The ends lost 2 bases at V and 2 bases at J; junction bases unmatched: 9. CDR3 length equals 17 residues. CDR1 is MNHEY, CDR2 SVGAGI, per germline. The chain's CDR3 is CASSYPSGGGAYNEQFF. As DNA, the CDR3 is TGTGCCAGCAGTTACCCCTCTGGGGGGGGGGCCTACAATGAGCAGTTCTTC.

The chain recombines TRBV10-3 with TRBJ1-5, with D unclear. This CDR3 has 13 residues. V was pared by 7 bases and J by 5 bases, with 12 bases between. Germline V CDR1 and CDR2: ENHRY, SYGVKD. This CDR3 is CAITAALDQPQHF. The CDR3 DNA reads TGTGCCATCACGGCGGCCCTAGATCAGCCCCAGCATTTT.

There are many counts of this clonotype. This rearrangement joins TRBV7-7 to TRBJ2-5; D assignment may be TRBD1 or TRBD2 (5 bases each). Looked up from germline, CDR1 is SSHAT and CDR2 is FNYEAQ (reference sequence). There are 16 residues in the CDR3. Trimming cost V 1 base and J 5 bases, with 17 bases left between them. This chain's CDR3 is CASSLEVQGAGETQYF. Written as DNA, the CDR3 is TGTGCCAGCAGCTTAGAGGTGCAGGGTGCGGGTGAGACCCAGTACTTC. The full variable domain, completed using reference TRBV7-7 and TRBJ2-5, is GAGVSQSPRYKVTKRGQDVTLRCDPISSHATLYWYQQALGQGPEFLTYFNYEAQPDKSGLPSDRFSAERPEGSISTLTIQRTEQRDSAMYRCASSLEVQGAGETQYFGPGTRLLVL.

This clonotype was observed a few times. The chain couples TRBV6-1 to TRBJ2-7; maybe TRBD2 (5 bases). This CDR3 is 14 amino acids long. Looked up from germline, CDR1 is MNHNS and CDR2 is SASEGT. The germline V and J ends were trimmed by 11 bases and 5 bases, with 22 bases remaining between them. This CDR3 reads CAPHGSNRDDEQYV. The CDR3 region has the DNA TGTGCCCCCCACGGGTCCAACCGGGATGACGAGCAGTACGTC.

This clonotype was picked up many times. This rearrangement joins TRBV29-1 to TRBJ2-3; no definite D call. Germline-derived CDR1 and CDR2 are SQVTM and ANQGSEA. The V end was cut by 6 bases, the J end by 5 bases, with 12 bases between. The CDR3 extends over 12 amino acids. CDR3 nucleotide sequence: TGCAGCGTCGACCCAAATGGAGATACGCAGTATTTT. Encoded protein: CSVDPNGDTQYF.

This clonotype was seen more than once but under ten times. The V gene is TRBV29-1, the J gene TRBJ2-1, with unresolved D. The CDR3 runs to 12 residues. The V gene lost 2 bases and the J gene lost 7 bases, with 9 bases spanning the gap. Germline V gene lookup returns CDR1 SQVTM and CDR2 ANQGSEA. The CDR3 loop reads CSVEYIGNEQFF. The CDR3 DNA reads TGCAGCGTTGAATACATCGGGAATGAGCAGTTCTTC.